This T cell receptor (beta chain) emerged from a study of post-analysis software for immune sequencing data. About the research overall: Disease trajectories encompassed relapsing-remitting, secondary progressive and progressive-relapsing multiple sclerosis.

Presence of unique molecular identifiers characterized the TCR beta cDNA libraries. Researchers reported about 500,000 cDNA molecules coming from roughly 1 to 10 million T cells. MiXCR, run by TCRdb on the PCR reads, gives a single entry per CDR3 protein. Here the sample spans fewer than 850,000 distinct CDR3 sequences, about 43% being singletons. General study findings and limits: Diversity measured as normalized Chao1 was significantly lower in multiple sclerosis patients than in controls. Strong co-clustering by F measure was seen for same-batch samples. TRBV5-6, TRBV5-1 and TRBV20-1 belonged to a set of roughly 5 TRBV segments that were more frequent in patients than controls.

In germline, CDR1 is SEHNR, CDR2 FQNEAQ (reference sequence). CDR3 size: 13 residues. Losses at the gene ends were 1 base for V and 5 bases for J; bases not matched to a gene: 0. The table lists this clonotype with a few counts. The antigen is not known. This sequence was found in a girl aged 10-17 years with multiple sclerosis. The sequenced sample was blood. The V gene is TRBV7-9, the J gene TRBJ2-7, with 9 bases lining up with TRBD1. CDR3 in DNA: TGTGCCAGCAGCTTAGGGACAGGGGACGAGCAGTACTTC. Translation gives CASSLGTGDEQYF. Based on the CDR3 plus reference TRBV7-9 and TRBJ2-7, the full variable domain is DTGVSQNPRHKITKRGQNVTFRCDPISEHNRLYWYRQTLGQGPEFLTYFQNEAQLEKSRLLSDRFSAERPKGSFSTLEIQRTEQGDSAMYLCASSLGTGDEQYFGPGTRLTVT.